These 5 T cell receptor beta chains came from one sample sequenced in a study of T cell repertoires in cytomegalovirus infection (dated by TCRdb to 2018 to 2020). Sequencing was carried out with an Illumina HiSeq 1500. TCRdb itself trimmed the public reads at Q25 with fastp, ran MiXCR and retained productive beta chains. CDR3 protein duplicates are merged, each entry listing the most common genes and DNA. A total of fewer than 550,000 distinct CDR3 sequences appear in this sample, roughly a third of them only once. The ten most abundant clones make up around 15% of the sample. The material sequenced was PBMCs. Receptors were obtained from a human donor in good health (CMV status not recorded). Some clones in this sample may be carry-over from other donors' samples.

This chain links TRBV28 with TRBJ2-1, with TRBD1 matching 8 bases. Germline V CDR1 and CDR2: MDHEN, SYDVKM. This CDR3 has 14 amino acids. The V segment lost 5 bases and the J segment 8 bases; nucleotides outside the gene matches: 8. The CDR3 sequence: CASSPGQASYEQFF. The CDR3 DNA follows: TGTGCCAGCAGTCCGGGACAGGCCTCTTATGAGCAGTTCTTC.

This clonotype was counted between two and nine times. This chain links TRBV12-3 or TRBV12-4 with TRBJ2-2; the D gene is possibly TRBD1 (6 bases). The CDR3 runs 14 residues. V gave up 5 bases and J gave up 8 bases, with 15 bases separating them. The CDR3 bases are TGTGCCAGCAGTCCTACAGGGTTATCGGGGGAGCTGTTTTTT. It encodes CASSPTGLSGELFF.

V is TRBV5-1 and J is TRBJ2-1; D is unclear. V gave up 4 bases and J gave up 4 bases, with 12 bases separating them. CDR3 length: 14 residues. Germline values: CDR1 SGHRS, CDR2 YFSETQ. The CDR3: CASSPSTLYNEQFF. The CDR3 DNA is TGCGCCAGCAGCCCGAGTACACTGTACAATGAGCAGTTCTTC.

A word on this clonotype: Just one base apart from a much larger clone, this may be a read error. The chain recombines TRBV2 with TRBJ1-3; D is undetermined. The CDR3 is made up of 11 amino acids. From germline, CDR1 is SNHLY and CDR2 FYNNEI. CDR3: CASKPGTTIYF. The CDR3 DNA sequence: TGTGCCAGCAAGCCTGGAACCACCATATATTTT.

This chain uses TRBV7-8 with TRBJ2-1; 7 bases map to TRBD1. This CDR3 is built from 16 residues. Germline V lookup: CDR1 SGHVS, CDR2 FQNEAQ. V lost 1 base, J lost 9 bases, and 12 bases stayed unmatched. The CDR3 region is CASSLGTGVPLTEQFF. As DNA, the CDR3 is TGTGCCAGCAGCTTAGGGACAGGTGTACCTCTAACTGAGCAGTTCTTC.